This TCR beta chain appears in the sequencing data of a study of T cell repertoires in cytomegalovirus infection. Study summary: Matching HLA type, along with CMV infection, was indicated by public TCR beta signatures. Study-wide findings and caveats: Within the response measured ex vivo, HLA-C-restricted CMV-specific TCR beta clonotypes were dominant. Using cumulative public TCR beta family frequency, the authors identified those who carried CMV together with the relevant HLA.

V lost 8 bases, J lost 4 bases, and 18 bases lay in between. Per germline, CDR1 MNHEY and CDR2 SVGEGT. The CDR3 totals 14 residues. Many counts were recorded for this clonotype. No antigen is known for it. Using its own MiXCR run on the reads, TCRdb lists one record per CDR3 protein. The sample consists of 65,000 to 85,000 distinct CDR3 sequences, more than 25% of them appearing once. The TCR originated in a human donor in good health (CMV status not recorded). Some clones in this sample may be carry-over from other donors' samples. The J gene is TRBJ2-7, the V gene TRBV6-2 or TRBV6-3; tentative D call: TRBD2 (5 bases). Sample: CD8+ T cells from cultured PBMCs, taken from culture after CMV antigen stimulation. CDR3 amino acids: CASRLAGPRYEQYF. CDR3 nucleotides: TGTGCCAGCCGGCTGGCGGGCCCCCGATACGAGCAGTACTTC.